This is a list of T cell receptor beta chains from one sample in a study of CD8 T cells in ankylosing spondylitis. TCRdb re-called the 5' RACE reads with MiXCR, one entry per CDR3 protein. This sample has a few hundred thousand distinct CDR3 sequences; 7% to 8% occur once, and the top ten carry approximately 14%. Sequencing used blood, either unsorted or a sorted T cell fraction (not recorded which). Receptor source: a male donor with ankylosing spondylitis. Both conserved end residues are part of each CDR3.

j_gene,v_gene,CDR3aa
TRBJ2-7,TRBV10-3,CANGQGTYEQYF
TRBJ2-7,TRBV6-6,CASSYLGTAEQYF
TRBJ2-1,TRBV4-3,CASSQEGGGLYNEQFF
TRBJ1-4,TRBV28,CASSSPGQHEPNEKLFF
TRBJ2-7,TRBV27,CASSLQDRGSYEQYF
TRBJ2-1,TRBV11-2,CASSLGVFAASYNEQFF
TRBJ2-7,TRBV29-1,CSVADRGYEQYF
TRBJ2-1,TRBV10-1,CASSNKRGGQFF
TRBJ2-1,TRBV4-3,CASSQGSPASSYNEQFF
TRBJ2-7,TRBV10-3,CAISPGGYEQYF
TRBJ1-2,TRBV27,CASSFFGQGLGGYTF
TRBJ2-1,TRBV7-8,CASSLSPVHEQFF
TRBJ1-5,TRBV9,CASSVEQGFNQPQHF
TRBJ2-3,TRBV6-5,CASSYAPGADTQYF
TRBJ2-2,TRBV29-1,CSVKAGGYTGELFF
TRBJ1-5,TRBV29-1,CSVWGGGKNQPQHF
TRBJ2-7,TRBV12-3/TRBV12-4,CASKYGRREQYF
TRBJ2-2,TRBV6-1,CASSITGGASGELFF
TRBJ2-7,TRBV7-9,CASSLGLLDGNEQYF
TRBJ2-1,TRBV7-9,CASSSMTSGRKSEQFF
TRBJ2-7,TRBV7-3,CASSFDRGFAYEQYF
TRBJ2-1,TRBV10-3,CAISESMAGGYNEQFF
TRBJ1-5,TRBV12-3/TRBV12-4,CASSLGSPASGQPQHF
TRBJ2-7,TRBV4-3,CASSQGGHSSYEQYF
TRBJ2-7,TRBV12-3/TRBV12-4,CASSLTGAQGEQYF
TRBJ1-1,TRBV14,CASSQVGRDDTEAFF
TRBJ1-6,TRBV4-3,CASSQVGTGGGSPLHF
TRBJ1-1,TRBV29-1,CSVGDRAINTEAFF
TRBJ2-1,TRBV9,CASSLPGGGPSEQFF
TRBJ2-3,TRBV10-2,CASRTARSTDTQYF
TRBJ1-1,TRBV7-8,CASRMGFTEAFF
TRBJ1-1,TRBV6-1,CASSEYPTEAFF
TRBJ2-1,TRBV21-1,CASSITRTSGHNNEQFF
TRBJ2-7,TRBV6-2/TRBV6-3,CASSYSGATYEQYF